These 22 T cell receptor beta chains were all obtained from the same sample, sequenced in a study of vaccination effects on CD4 cells after COVID-19. The antigens of these receptors remain unknown. Researchers isolated CD4+ T cells once 9 to 11 days of culture had elapsed. Each participant received a vaccine that was either BNT162b2 or mRNA-1273, given as two doses. Assay: immunoSEQ multiplex PCR; the TCRdb copy retains only in-frame clones and omits some. This table holds tens of thousands of clones, around 73% found once. The sample in question was CD4+ T cells from PBMCs cultured without peptide, obtained after COVID-19 vaccination. The receptors come from a human donor who received a COVID-19 vaccine.

This clone occurred once. The V and J genes are TRBV5-1 and TRBJ2-3; the D is unclear. CDR1 is SGHRS, CDR2 YFSETQ, per germline. V gave up 4 bases and J gave up 0 bases, with 9 bases separating them. There are 14 residues in the CDR3. CDR3: CASSVMDSTDTQYF. For the CDR3, the DNA is TGCGCCAGCAGCGTTATGGACAGCACAGATACGCAGTATTTT. The full variable domain, rest sourced from reference TRBV5-1 and TRBJ2-3, is KAGVTQTPRYLIKTRGQQVTLSCSPISGHRSVSWYQQTPGQGLQFLFEYFSETQRNKGNFPGRFSGRQFSNSRSEMNVSTLELGDSALYLCASSVMDSTDTQYFGPGTRLTVL.

This chain links TRBV7-2 with TRBJ1-5, with unresolved D. The CDR3 length is 15 residues. The V end was cut by 2 bases, the J end by 0 bases, with 8 bases between. In germline, CDR1 is SGHTA, CDR2 FQGNSA. The CDR3 here is CASSLIGYSNQPQHF. The CDR3 nucleotides are TGTGCCAGCAGCTTAATCGGTTATAGCAATCAGCCCCAGCATTTT.

Written as DNA, the CDR3 is TGTGCCAGTAGTATTCGTATAAGCGGGTCGGGGGATCAGCCCCAGCATTTT. Protein sequence: CASSIRISGSGDQPQHF. This chain joins TRBV19 and TRBJ1-5; TRBD1 might be the D (5 bases). V was clipped by 3 bases and J by 5 bases, with 20 bases between them. Germline assignment: CDR1 LNHDA and CDR2 SQIVND (reference sequence). The CDR3 is made up of 17 amino acids.

This clone was seen more than once but under ten times. The V and J genes are TRBV19 and TRBJ1-2, with D tentatively TRBD1 (6 bases). CDR3 size: 12 residues. Germline loops: CDR1 LNHDA, CDR2 SQIVND (reference sequence). V was clipped by 5 bases and J by 8 bases, with 12 bases between them. CDR3 DNA sequence: TGTGCCAGTAGTTCGCAGGGGAAGGGCTACACCTTC. It translates to CASSSQGKGYTF.

The J gene is TRBJ2-4, the V gene TRBV2; possibly TRBD2 for D (5 bases). The V gene's germline CDR1 is SNHLY and CDR2 FYNNEI. The CDR3 is made up of 12 amino acids. V lost 3 bases to trimming and J lost 15 bases, with 15 bases between them. For the CDR3, the DNA is TGTGCCAGCAGTGATGTCAGACTATTTGCGTACTTC. This encodes CASSDVRLFAYF.

The chain employs TRBV7-2 and TRBJ2-3, with 7 bases fitting TRBD2. The CDR3 runs to 15 residues. CDR1 and CDR2 from the germline V gene are SGHTA and FQGNSA. V trimming: 0 bases; J trimming: 0 bases; junction bases outside the gene matches: 0. Here the CDR3 reads CASSLAGGSTDTQYF. The CDR3 nucleotides are TGTGCCAGCAGCTTAGCGGGGGGGAGCACAGATACGCAGTATTTT.

The chain combines TRBV6-5 with TRBJ2-5; D is perhaps TRBD1 (6 bases). CDR3 size: 16 residues. Germline V CDR1 and CDR2: MNHEY, SVGAGI. The V and J ends lost 0 bases and 5 bases respectively, with 16 bases between them. This CDR3 is CASSYSNRNGGETQYF. CDR3 nucleotide sequence: TGTGCCAGCAGTTACTCGAACAGGAATGGGGGCGAGACCCAGTACTTC.

This sequence joins TRBV15 and TRBJ1-2, with no clear D. The V and J ends lost 0 bases and 5 bases respectively, with 7 bases between them. Germline-derived CDR1 and CDR2 are LNHNV and YYDKDF (reference sequence). The CDR3 length is 13 residues. CDR3 nucleotide sequence: TGTGCCACCAGCAGAGATTCAGTATATGGCTACACCTTC. The encoded protein is CATSRDSVYGYTF.

This chain uses TRBV7-9 with TRBJ2-1; D perhaps matches TRBD1 (5 bases). This CDR3 comprises 12 residues. V was clipped by 4 bases and J by 11 bases, with 12 bases between them. The V gene's germline CDR1 is SEHNR and CDR2 FQNEAQ (reference sequence). The CDR3 here is CASSSRQIQQFF. The CDR3 bases are TGTGCCAGCAGCTCCCGACAGATACAGCAGTTCTTC.

The genes are TRBV18 and TRBJ2-3, with 10 bases lining up with TRBD1. V gave up 3 bases and J gave up 4 bases; unmatched junction bases: 4. From germline, CDR1 is KGHSH and CDR2 LQKENI. CDR3 size: 15 residues. CDR3 sequence: CASSPGQGQPDTQYF. DNA of the CDR3: TGTGCCAGCTCACCGGGACAGGGGCAGCCAGATACGCAGTATTTT.

This clone was counted a few times. This chain links TRBV28 with TRBJ2-1; 8 nucleotides match TRBD1. CDR1 is MDHEN, CDR2 SYDVKM, per germline. The length of the CDR3 is 13 residues. Unmatched junction bases numbered 4, after V lost 5 bases and J lost 7 bases. CDR3 DNA: TGTGCCAGCAGTCTTAGGACAGGGAATGAGCAGTTCTTC. It codes for CASSLRTGNEQFF. The full variable domain, rest sourced from reference TRBV28 and TRBJ2-1, is DVKVTQSSRYLVKRTGEKVFLECVQDMDHENMFWYRQDPGLGLRLIYFSYDVKMKEKGDIPEGYSVSREKKERFSLILESASTNQTSMYLCASSLRTGNEQFFGPGTRLTVL.

This clone was recorded at least ten times. This chain connects TRBV28 to TRBJ1-3; a weak D match, TRBD1 (6 bases). The length of the CDR3 is 18 residues. Trimming removed 1 base from V and 1 base from J, with 17 bases in between. The germline V gene encodes CDR1 MDHEN and CDR2 SYDVKM. CDR3 nucleotide sequence: TGTGCCAGCAGTTTATTGAGGTTACAGGGCGGTTCTGGAAACACCATATATTTT. Amino acid sequence: CASSLLRLQGGSGNTIYF.

There are a few counts of this clone. V usage is TRBV6-5 and J usage is TRBJ1-3; 9 nucleotides match TRBD1. Germline CDR1 is MNHEY and CDR2 is SVGAGI. V dropped 6 bases and J dropped 4; count of bases not matched to a gene: 4. The CDR3 sequence is 14 residues long. The DNA for the CDR3 is TGTGCCAGCAGGGACAGGGGTACAGGAAACACCATATATTTT. Its protein product is CASRDRGTGNTIYF.

J is TRBJ1-1 and V is TRBV7-2; D is perhaps TRBD1 (5 bases). The germline V gene has CDR1 SGHTA and CDR2 FQGNSA. The CDR3 runs 14 residues. Trimming left V 2 bases short and J 1 base short, with 8 bases between. The CDR3 is CASSLQGRNTEAFF. CDR3 nucleotide sequence: TGTGCCAGCAGCTTACAGGGTAGGAACACTGAAGCTTTCTTT. Full variable domain (outside the CDR3, taken from reference TRBV7-2 and TRBJ1-1): GAGVSQSPSNKVTEKGKDVELRCDPISGHTALYWYRQSLGQGLEFLIYFQGNSAPDKSGLPSDRFSAERTGGSVSTLTIQRTQQEDSAVYLCASSLQGRNTEAFFGQGTRLTVV.

The chain uses TRBV11-3 and TRBJ2-2, with D possibly called TRBD1 or TRBD2 (5 bases each). Trimming took off 5 bases at V and 5 bases at J, with 12 bases between the two ends. From germline, CDR1 is SGHNT and CDR2 YENEEA. CDR3 size: 14 residues. CDR3 loop: CASSKGGGTGELFF. CDR3 nucleotides: TGTGCCAGCAGCAAAGGTGGGGGAACCGGGGAGCTGTTTTTT.

CDR3: CASSLAGGETQYF. CDR3 DNA: TGTGCCAGCAGCTTAGCTGGGGGTGAGACCCAGTACTTC. The chain uses TRBV7-9 and TRBJ2-5, with D tentatively TRBD1 or TRBD2 (5 bases each). V lost 0 bases, J lost 5 bases, and 7 bases lay in between. Per germline, CDR1 SEHNR and CDR2 FQNEAQ (reference sequence). The CDR3 is made up of 13 amino acids.

This clone was observed once. The gene calls are TRBV4-1 and TRBJ1-1, with a weak D call TRBD1 (5 bases). The CDR3 is 16 amino acids. Germline V gene lookup returns CDR1 MGHRA and CDR2 YSYEKL. V dropped 4 bases and J dropped 3 bases, with 18 bases sitting between them. CDR3 sequence: CASSPVQGKGDTEAFF. The CDR3 region has the DNA TGCGCCAGCAGCCCAGTCCAGGGAAAAGGCGACACTGAAGCTTTCTTT.

The V call is TRBV6-5, the J call TRBJ1-4; D ambiguous. V lost 4 bases, J lost 2 bases, and 11 bases lay in between. The CDR3 runs to 15 residues. Germline-derived CDR1 and CDR2 are MNHEY and SVGAGI. CDR3 sequence reads: CASSSTAGTNEKLFF. The CDR3, as DNA: TGTGCCAGCAGTTCAACGGCTGGGACTAATGAAAAACTGTTTTTT.

This clone was found a few times. The CDR3 DNA sequence: TGTGCCAGCAGCCTGGAGGCCGGGGAGCTGTTTTTT. This encodes CASSLEAGELFF. This chain links TRBV9 with TRBJ2-2; D may be TRBD2 (5 bases). Between the trimmed V and J ends, which lost 4 bases and 6 bases, there was a span of 7 bases. The CDR3 has 12 amino acids. Germline V gene lookup returns CDR1 SGDLS and CDR2 YYNGEE.

A single count supports this clone. This rearrangement joins TRBV2 to TRBJ1-2, with a tentative D call TRBD1 (5 bases). Per the germline V gene, CDR1 is SNHLY and CDR2 is FYNNEI. The CDR3 runs 12 residues. With 6 bases removed from V and 7 bases from J, the gap between germline ends came to 12 bases. The CDR3 spells CASRGREGGYTF. Written as DNA, the CDR3 is TGTGCCAGCAGGGGACGTGAAGGTGGCTACACCTTC.

The chain uses TRBV10-1 and TRBJ1-1, with D tentatively TRBD1 (5 bases). Germline V CDR1 and CDR2: WNHNN, SYGVQD (reference sequence). V lost 3 bases, J lost 6 bases, and 14 bases lay in between. The CDR3 has 14 amino acids. In nucleotides, the CDR3 is TGCGCCAGCAGTGATCGGGGGTCGAAGGCTGAAGCTTTCTTT. Translation gives CASSDRGSKAEAFF.

The rearrangement links TRBV5-6 to TRBJ2-5, with 8 bases fitting TRBD1. CDR1 and CDR2 from the germline V gene are SGHDT and YYEEEE. V dropped 2 bases and J dropped 4; count of bases not matched to a gene: 10. The CDR3 extends over 16 amino acids. In DNA form, the CDR3 reads TGTGCCAGCAGCTTATTAGACAGGGGAGGAGGAGAGACCCAGTACTTC. Translated, it gives CASSLLDRGGGETQYF.